This T cell receptor (beta chain) comes out of a study of T cell responses to AZD1222 COVID-19 vaccine. Using immunoSEQ multiplex PCR, the repertoire was profiled, and TCRdb retains in-frame clones only, with some absent. Of 80,000 to 95,000 clones in the sample, around 89% were seen once. This receptor was obtained from an adult in good health. The source was peripheral blood, collected on day 0 of MenACWY control vaccination.

CDR3: CASSVSNTEAFF. CDR3 DNA sequence: TGTGCCAGCAGCGTTTCGAACACTGAAGCTTTCTTT. V gene TRBV5-5 combines with J gene TRBJ1-1; unclear D gene. Germline CDR1 and CDR2: SGHKS and YYEKEE (reference sequence). This CDR3 spans 12 amino acids. Trimming cost V 4 bases and J 1 base, with 5 bases left between them.